The entry below describes one TCR beta chain. The data were obtained in a study of T cell responses to AZD1222 COVID-19 vaccine. CDR3 size: 15 residues. V dropped 8 bases and J dropped 3; count of bases not matched to a gene: 6. Germline CDR1 reads SNHLY; CDR2 reads FYNNEI. The protocol was immunoSEQ multiplex PCR, while the TCRdb copy is restricted to in-frame clones and leaves out a portion. Of about 83,000 clones in the sample, roughly nine tenths were seen once. The input for sequencing was peripheral blood, taken on day 0 of AZD1222 vaccination. The source of this sequence is an adult in good health. This sequence joins TRBV2 and TRBJ2-1, with 11 bases that match TRBD2. This CDR3 is CASRSGLAVYNEQFF. CDR3 nucleotides: TGTGCCAGCCGGTCGGGACTAGCGGTCTACAATGAGCAGTTCTTC.